This paragraph reports one T cell receptor beta chain. The junction had 1 base not matched to a gene; V was cut back by 4 bases and J by 2 bases. This CDR3 region has 15 residues. Germline lookup yields CDR1 MNHEY and CDR2 SVGAGI. The sample comes from a study of radiotherapy plus CTLA-4 blockade in lung cancer. Sequenced by immunoSEQ multiplex PCR; TCRdb stores in-frame clones only, minus some. The sample includes tens of thousands of clones, under 85% of them seen just once. The TCR comes from a human donor with non-small cell lung cancer whose response to radiotherapy plus ipilimumab could not be evaluated. V gene TRBV6-5 combines with J gene TRBJ2-6, with 8 nucleotides matching TRBD2. This specimen was peripheral blood, taken from a patient treated with radiotherapy plus ipilimumab. CDR3 bases: TGTGCCAGCAGTTTGCGGGGGGCTGGGGCCAACGTCCTGACTTTC. Translation: CASSLRGAGANVLTF.